Below, one T cell receptor (beta chain) is given with its context. As originally analysed: By means of reference gene primer amplification, nucleated cell counts were estimated. Some clones are missing from TCRdb's copy, which holds only in-frame ones; the method was immunoSEQ multiplex PCR. D and trimming were read from the DNA, whereas the V and J calls and clone size are those reported in that table. The sample consists of roughly 190,000 clones, more than 75% of them appearing once. The entry originates in a study of blood T cell repertoires in COVID-19. Study-wide background: Sources were T cells, B-cell-depleted T cells, or PBMCs; the material itself was cDNA or gDNA.

V shed 0 bases, J shed 2 bases, and the junction held 6 bases outside the gene matches. Germline V lookup: CDR1 SGHDT, CDR2 YYEEEE. This CDR3 contains 16 residues. The V call is TRBV5-6, the J call TRBJ1-2, with 8 positions matching TRBD1. The sequence was collected from a man between 35 and 55 years old with active or convalescent COVID-19. The sequencing input was peripheral blood. The CDR3 is CASSLEGTGQNYGYTF. Here the CDR3 DNA reads TGTGCCAGCAGCTTGGAAGGGACAGGCCAGAACTATGGCTACACCTTC. The whole variable domain, remainder taken from reference TRBV5-6 and TRBJ1-2, is DAGVTQSPTHLIKTRGQQVTLRCSPKSGHDTVSWYQQALGQGPQFIFQYYEEEERQRGNFPDRFSGHQFPNYSSELNVNALLLGDSALYLCASSLEGTGQNYGYTFGSGTRLTVV.